Shown below are 14 T cell receptor beta chains from a single sample sequenced in a study of cytomegalovirus exposure and HLA in healthy donors. Using immunoSEQ multiplex PCR, the repertoire was profiled, and TCRdb retains in-frame clones only, with some absent. Among some 73,000 clones listed, 70% to 90% were seen once. Sequenced sample: PBMCs. Source of these receptors: a woman under 30 in good health and CMV-seropositive.

This chain connects TRBV5-5 to TRBJ2-5; D remains unclear. The CDR3 runs 11 residues. Germline loops: CDR1 SGHKS, CDR2 YYEKEE (reference sequence). V was clipped by 4 bases and J by 2 bases, with 3 bases between them. The CDR3: CASSVQETQYF. The CDR3, as DNA: TGTGCCAGCAGCGTACAAGAGACCCAGTACTTC.

This chain links TRBV18 with TRBJ1-1, with 7 bases matching TRBD1. The V gene end was trimmed by 5 bases and the J gene end by 3 bases; junction bases not matched to a gene: 6. The CDR3 sequence is 14 residues long. Looked up from germline, CDR1 is KGHSH and CDR2 is LQKENI. The chain's CDR3 is CASSDRVSDTEAFF. The CDR3 coding sequence is TGTGCCAGCTCAGACAGGGTTTCAGACACTGAAGCTTTCTTT.

The chain uses TRBV29-1 and TRBJ2-7; possible D gene TRBD1, 6 bases. Looked up from germline, CDR1 is SQVTM and CDR2 is ANQGSEA. The V end lost 6 bases, the J end lost 3 bases, and 21 bases lay between the germline ends. This CDR3 contains 15 residues. The CDR3 coding sequence is TGCAGCGTGTTGACCCCCGGGACACCTAACTACGAGCAGTACTTC. This encodes CSVLTPGTPNYEQYF.

The chain employs TRBV5-1 and TRBJ2-3; no firm D call. The CDR3 spans 17 residues. V lost 1 base and J lost 2, with 17 bases in between. CDR1 is SGHRS, CDR2 YFSETQ, per germline. The CDR3 nucleotides are TGCGCCAGCAGCTTGACCCCCATTGGCATGATCACAGATACGCAGTATTTT. This gives the protein CASSLTPIGMITDTQYF.

CDR3 loop: CASSRDNPSQFF. The CDR3 DNA reads TGTGCCAGCAGCCGAGACAATCCGAGCCAGTTCTTC. The genes are TRBV11-2 and TRBJ2-1; D call uncertain. The CDR3 is 12 residues long. Per the germline V gene, CDR1 is SGHAT and CDR2 is FQNNGV. Deletions cut 5 bases from V and 13 bases from J, with 15 bases between.

The V and J genes are TRBV4-3 and TRBJ1-3, with D hard to call. CDR1 is LGHNA, CDR2 YSLEER, per germline. V shed 0 bases and J shed 3 bases, with 12 bases lying between them. This CDR3 has 16 residues. The CDR3 DNA reads TGCGCCAGCAGCCAAGATCATTTTACAGATGGAAACACCATATATTTT. Translation gives CASSQDHFTDGNTIYF.

This chain's CDR3 is CASSLWVGTGSYNEQFF. The CDR3 DNA reads as TGTGCCAGCAGCTTGTGGGTCGGGACAGGGTCCTACAATGAGCAGTTCTTC. The chain employs TRBV5-8 and TRBJ2-1, with TRBD1 matching 9 bases. The length of the CDR3 is 17 residues. Germline lookup yields CDR1 SGHTS and CDR2 YDEGEE. V lost 1 base and J lost 1; bases outside the gene matches: 6.

This chain uses TRBV5-1 with TRBJ2-7; 8 nucleotides align to TRBD1. V shed 5 bases and J 0 bases; nucleotides not matched to a gene: 10. The CDR3 is 16 residues long. CDR1 is SGHRS and CDR2 is YFSETQ in the germline V gene. For the CDR3, the DNA is TGCGCCAGCAGTCAATTGGGACAGGAAAACTCCTACGAGCAGTACTTC. Its protein product is CASSQLGQENSYEQYF.

CDR3 nucleotides: TGTGCCAGCAGGACTAGCCCCCCAGATACGCAGTATTTT. Amino acid sequence: CASRTSPPDTQYF. This chain joins TRBV2 and TRBJ2-3; the match to TRBD2 covers 7 bases. CDR1 is SNHLY, CDR2 FYNNEI, per germline. This CDR3 region has 13 residues. The ends lost 6 bases at V and 4 bases at J; junction bases unmatched: 4.

The chain couples TRBV6-5 to TRBJ1-2; D is ambiguous. The CDR3 extends over 13 amino acids. V was trimmed by 2 bases and J by 8 bases, leaving 12 bases between them. Germline values: CDR1 MNHEY, CDR2 SVGAGI. This CDR3 reads CASSYAPARGYTF. DNA for the CDR3: TGTGCCAGCAGTTACGCCCCCGCCCGGGGCTACACCTTC.

The CDR3 DNA sequence: TGTGCCAGCAGTTTTTCAGGCAGGGGCTACGAGCAGTACTTC. Translated, it gives CASSFSGRGYEQYF. This rearrangement joins TRBV27 to TRBJ2-7; TRBD1 might be the D (6 bases). Trimming pared 3 bases from V and 3 bases from J, leaving 12 bases between. The CDR3 has 14 residues. Germline CDR1 MNHEY, CDR2 SMNVEV (reference sequence).

Written as DNA, the CDR3 is TGTGCCAGCAGGCGCTCTGGAAACACCATATATTTT. It encodes CASRRSGNTIYF. The chain couples TRBV2 to TRBJ1-3; D is ambiguous. Deletions cut 6 bases from V and 0 bases from J, with 3 bases between. Per germline, CDR1 SNHLY and CDR2 FYNNEI. This CDR3 region has 12 residues.

The V gene is TRBV7-9, the J gene TRBJ2-1; maybe TRBD2 (6 bases). CDR1 is SEHNR, CDR2 FQNEAQ, per germline (reference sequence). V lost 5 bases, J lost 8 bases, and 13 bases lay in between. The CDR3 length is 13 residues. The CDR3 spells CASSPRLGDEQFF. The CDR3 DNA follows: TGTGCCAGCAGCCCGAGACTAGGAGATGAGCAGTTCTTC. The whole variable domain, filled in from reference TRBV7-9 and TRBJ2-1, reads DTGVSQNPRHKITKRGQNVTFRCDPISEHNRLYWYRQTLGQGPEFLTYFQNEAQLEKSRLLSDRFSAERPKGSFSTLEIQRTEQGDSAMYLCASSPRLGDEQFFGPGTRLTVL.

V gene TRBV6-5 combines with J gene TRBJ2-3; 11 bases align to TRBD1. Per germline, CDR1 MNHEY and CDR2 SVGAGI. V dropped 4 bases and J dropped 7; count of bases not matched to a gene: 7. The length of the CDR3 is 15 residues. The CDR3 nucleotides are TGTGCCAGCAGTTCTGTCGGGACAGGGGGAAATACGCAGTATTTT. This sequence encodes CASSSVGTGGNTQYF.